This T cell receptor beta chain was obtained from a study of CD8 T cells in ankylosing spondylitis. Whole-study findings and limits: Made up of about eight highly homologous variants, a TCR beta motif appeared characteristic of ankylosing spondylitis blood.

V shed 7 bases and J shed 9 bases, with 19 bases lying between them. The CDR3 sequence is 12 residues long. From germline, CDR1 is DFQATT and CDR2 SNEGSKA (reference sequence). As for this clonotype: Its matching antigen is unknown.

TCRdb re-called the 5' RACE reads with MiXCR, one entry per CDR3 protein. Of 200,000 to 250,000 distinct CDR3 sequences listed, roughly 10% are singletons. Material for sequencing was blood, either unsorted or a sorted T cell fraction (not recorded which). The clonotype was recovered from a male donor with ankylosing spondylitis or in good health (not recorded which). The gene calls are TRBV20-1 and TRBJ2-7, with D possibly being TRBD2 (5 bases). This chain's CDR3 is CSVQREGFPQYF. The CDR3 DNA reads as TGCAGTGTCCAGAGGGAAGGATTTCCGCAGTACTTC.